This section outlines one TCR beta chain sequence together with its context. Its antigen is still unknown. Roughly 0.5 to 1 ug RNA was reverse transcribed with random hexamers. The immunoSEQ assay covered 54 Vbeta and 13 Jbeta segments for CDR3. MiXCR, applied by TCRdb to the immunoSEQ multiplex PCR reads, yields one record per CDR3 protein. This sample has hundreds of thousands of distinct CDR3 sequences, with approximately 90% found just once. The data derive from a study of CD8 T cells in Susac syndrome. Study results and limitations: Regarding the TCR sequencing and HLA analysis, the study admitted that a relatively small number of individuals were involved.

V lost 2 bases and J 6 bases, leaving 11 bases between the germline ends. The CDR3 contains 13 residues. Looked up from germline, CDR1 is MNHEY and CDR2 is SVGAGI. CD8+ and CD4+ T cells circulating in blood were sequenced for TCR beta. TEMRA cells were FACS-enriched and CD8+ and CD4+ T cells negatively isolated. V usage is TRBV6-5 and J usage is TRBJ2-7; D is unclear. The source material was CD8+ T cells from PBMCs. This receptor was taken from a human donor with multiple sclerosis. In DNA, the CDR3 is TGTGCCAGCAGTTACAGGAGCTCCGGCGAGCAGTACTTC. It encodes CASSYRSSGEQYF.